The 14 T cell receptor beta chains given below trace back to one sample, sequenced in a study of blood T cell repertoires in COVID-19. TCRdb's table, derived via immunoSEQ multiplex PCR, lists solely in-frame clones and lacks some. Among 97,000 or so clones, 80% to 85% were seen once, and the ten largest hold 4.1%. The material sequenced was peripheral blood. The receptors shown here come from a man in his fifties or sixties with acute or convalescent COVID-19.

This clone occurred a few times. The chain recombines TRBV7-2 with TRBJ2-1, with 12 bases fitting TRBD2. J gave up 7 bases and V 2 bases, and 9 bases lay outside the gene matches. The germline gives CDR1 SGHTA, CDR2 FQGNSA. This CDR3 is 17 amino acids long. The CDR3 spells CASSLLATSGRRNEQFF. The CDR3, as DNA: TGTGCCAGCAGCTTACTCGCGACTAGCGGGAGAAGGAATGAGCAGTTCTTC.

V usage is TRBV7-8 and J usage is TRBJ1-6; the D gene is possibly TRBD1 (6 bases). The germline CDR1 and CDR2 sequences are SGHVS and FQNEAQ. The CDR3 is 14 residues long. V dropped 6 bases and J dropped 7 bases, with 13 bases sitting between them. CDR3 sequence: CASRPQGRNSPLHF. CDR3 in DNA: TGTGCCAGCAGGCCTCAGGGGCGCAATTCACCCCTCCACTTT.

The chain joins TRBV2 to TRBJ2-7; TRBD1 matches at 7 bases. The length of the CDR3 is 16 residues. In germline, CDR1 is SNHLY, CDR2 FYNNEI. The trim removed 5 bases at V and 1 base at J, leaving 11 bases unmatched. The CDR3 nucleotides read TGTGCCAGCAGTTTCCCTAACCGGGACAGTTCCTACGAGCAGTACTTC. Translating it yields CASSFPNRDSSYEQYF.

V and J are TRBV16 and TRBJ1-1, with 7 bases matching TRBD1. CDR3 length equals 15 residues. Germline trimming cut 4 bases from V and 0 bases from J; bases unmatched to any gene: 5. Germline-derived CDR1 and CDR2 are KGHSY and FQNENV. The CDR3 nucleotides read TGTGCCAGCAGCCCGCAGACAGGGATGAACACTGAAGCTTTCTTT. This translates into CASSPQTGMNTEAFF.

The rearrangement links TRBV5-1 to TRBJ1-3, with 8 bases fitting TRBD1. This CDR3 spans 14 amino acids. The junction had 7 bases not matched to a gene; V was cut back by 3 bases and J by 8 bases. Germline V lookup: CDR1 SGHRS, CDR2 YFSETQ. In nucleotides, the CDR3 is TGCGCCAGCAGCTCTTCAGGGGGCTTTGACACCATATATTTT. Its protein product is CASSSSGGFDTIYF.

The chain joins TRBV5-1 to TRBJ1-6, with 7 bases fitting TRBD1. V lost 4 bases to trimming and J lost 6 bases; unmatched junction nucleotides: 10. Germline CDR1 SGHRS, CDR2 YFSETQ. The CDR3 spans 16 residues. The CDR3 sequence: CASSLGSGQINSPLHF. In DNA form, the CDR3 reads TGCGCCAGCAGCCTGGGCTCGGGACAGATTAATTCACCCCTCCACTTT.

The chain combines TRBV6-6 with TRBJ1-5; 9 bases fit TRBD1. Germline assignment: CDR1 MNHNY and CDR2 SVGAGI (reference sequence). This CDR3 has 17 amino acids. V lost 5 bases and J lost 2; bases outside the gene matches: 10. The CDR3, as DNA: TGTGCCAGCAGTCACACACAGGGGGCATCCGGCAATCAGCCCCAGCATTTT. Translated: CASSHTQGASGNQPQHF.

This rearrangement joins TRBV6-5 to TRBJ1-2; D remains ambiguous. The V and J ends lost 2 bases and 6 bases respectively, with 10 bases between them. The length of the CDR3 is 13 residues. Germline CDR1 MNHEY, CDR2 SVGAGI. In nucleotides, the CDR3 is TGTGCCAGCAGTTACGGAGGGATAAATGGCTACACCTTC. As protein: CASSYGGINGYTF.

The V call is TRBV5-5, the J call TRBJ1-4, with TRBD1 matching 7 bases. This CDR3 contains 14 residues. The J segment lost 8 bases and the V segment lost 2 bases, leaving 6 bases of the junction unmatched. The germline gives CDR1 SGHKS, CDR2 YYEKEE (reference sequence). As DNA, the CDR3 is TGTGCCAGCAGCTTCCTGACAGGGTTCGAAAAACTGTTTTTT. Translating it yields CASSFLTGFEKLFF.

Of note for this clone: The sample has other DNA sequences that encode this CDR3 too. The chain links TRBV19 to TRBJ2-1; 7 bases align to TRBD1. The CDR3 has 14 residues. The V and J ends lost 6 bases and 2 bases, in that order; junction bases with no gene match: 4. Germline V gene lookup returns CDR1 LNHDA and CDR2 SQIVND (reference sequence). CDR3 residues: CASRTGQTYNEQFF. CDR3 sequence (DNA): TGTGCCAGTAGGACGGGACAGACCTACAATGAGCAGTTCTTC.

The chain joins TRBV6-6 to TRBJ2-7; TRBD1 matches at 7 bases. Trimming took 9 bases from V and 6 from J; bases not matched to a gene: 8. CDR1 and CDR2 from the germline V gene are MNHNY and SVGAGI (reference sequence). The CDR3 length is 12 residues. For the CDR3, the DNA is TGTGCCAGTAAACAGGGGACGGGCGAGCAGTACGTC. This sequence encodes CASKQGTGEQYV.

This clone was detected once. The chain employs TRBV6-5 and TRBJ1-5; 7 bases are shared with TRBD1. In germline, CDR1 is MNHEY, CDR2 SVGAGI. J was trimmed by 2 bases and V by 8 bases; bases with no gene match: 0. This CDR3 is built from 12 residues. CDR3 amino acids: CASQGGNQPQHF. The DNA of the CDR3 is TGTGCCAGCCAGGGGGGCAATCAGCCCCAGCATTTT.

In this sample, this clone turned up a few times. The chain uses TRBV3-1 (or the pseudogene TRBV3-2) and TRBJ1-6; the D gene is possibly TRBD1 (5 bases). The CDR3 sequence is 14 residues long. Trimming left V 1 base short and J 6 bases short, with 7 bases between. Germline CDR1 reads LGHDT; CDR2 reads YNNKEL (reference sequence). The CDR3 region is CASSQAQGNSPLHF. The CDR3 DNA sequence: TGTGCCAGCAGCCAAGCTCAGGGTAATTCACCCCTCCACTTT.

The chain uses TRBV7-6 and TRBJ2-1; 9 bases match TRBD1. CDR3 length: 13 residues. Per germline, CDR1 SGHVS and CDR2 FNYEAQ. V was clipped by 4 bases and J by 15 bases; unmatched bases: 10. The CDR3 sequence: CASSSPGQGWRFF. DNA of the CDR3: TGTGCCAGCAGCTCCCCGGGACAGGGCTGGAGGTTCTTC.